These 7 T cell receptor beta chains were all obtained from the same sample, sequenced in a study of blood T cell repertoires in COVID-19. Libraries were prepared by immunoSEQ multiplex PCR; TCRdb keeps only in-frame clonotypes and omits some of them. Among some 200,000 clones listed, roughly 94% were seen once. Source material: peripheral blood. Receptors originate from a young man with COVID-19, enrolled during active disease.

The sample holds a few counts of this clone. This chain links TRBV9 with TRBJ1-1; no reliable D call. This CDR3 is 15 amino acids long. V gave up 0 bases and J gave up 1 base, with 10 bases separating them. Germline V gene sequence: CDR1 SGDLS, CDR2 YYNGEE. CDR3 protein: CASSVGFSGNTEAFF. CDR3 DNA sequence: TGTGCCAGCAGCGTAGGTTTCTCAGGGAACACTGAAGCTTTCTTT.

The chain couples TRBV5-6 to TRBJ1-6; D is unresolved. CDR3 size: 15 residues. Germline CDR1 is SGHDT and CDR2 is YYEEEE. Deletions cut 5 bases from V and 6 bases from J, with 15 bases between. CDR3 in DNA: TGTGCCAGCAGTTACGGGGATTGGGTTAATTCACCCCTCCACTTT. This sequence encodes CASSYGDWVNSPLHF.

This chain connects TRBV2 to TRBJ1-6, with 10 bases fitting TRBD1. The V and J ends lost 6 bases and 10 bases, in that order; junction bases with no gene match: 12. Germline V gives CDR1 SNHLY, CDR2 FYNNEI. The length of the CDR3 is 16 residues. CDR3 DNA sequence: TGTGCCAGCAGGTACGAGACAGGGGGCCTCAGATCACCCCTCCACTTT. Translating it yields CASRYETGGLRSPLHF.

The chain uses TRBV10-1 and TRBJ1-5; TRBD1 matches at 7 bases. The CDR3 sequence is 17 residues long. CDR1 is WNHNN, CDR2 SYGVQD, per germline (reference sequence). V was clipped by 0 bases and J by 4 bases; unmatched bases: 9. CDR3 sequence reads: CASSESKVRTGNQPQHF. In DNA, the CDR3 is TGCGCCAGCAGTGAGTCGAAGGTTCGGACAGGTAATCAGCCCCAGCATTTT.

This rearrangement joins TRBV30 to TRBJ1-4, with no clear D. The germline CDR1 and CDR2 sequences are GTSNPN and SVGIG (reference sequence). The CDR3 length is 12 residues. This CDR3 is CAYSPGLVKLFF. CDR3 DNA sequence: TGTGCATACAGCCCTGGGCTGGTTAAACTGTTTTTT.

This chain uses TRBV7-2 with TRBJ2-5, with no clear D. From germline, CDR1 is SGHTA and CDR2 FQGNSA. V was shortened by 0 bases and J by 4 bases, with 12 bases between the two germline ends. The CDR3 is made up of 15 amino acids. CDR3 coding DNA: TGTGCCAGCAGCTTAGCTCCTACCGAACGAGAGACCCAGTACTTC. Protein: CASSLAPTERETQYF.

V gene TRBV4-1 combines with J gene TRBJ1-1; 7 positions match TRBD1. The ends lost 3 bases at V and 0 bases at J; junction bases unmatched: 13. This CDR3 spans 18 amino acids. Germline CDR1 is MGHRA and CDR2 is YSYEKL. The CDR3 spells CASSHGDRVTNMNTEAFF. DNA for the CDR3: TGCGCCAGCAGCCACGGCGACAGGGTAACAAACATGAACACTGAAGCTTTCTTT.